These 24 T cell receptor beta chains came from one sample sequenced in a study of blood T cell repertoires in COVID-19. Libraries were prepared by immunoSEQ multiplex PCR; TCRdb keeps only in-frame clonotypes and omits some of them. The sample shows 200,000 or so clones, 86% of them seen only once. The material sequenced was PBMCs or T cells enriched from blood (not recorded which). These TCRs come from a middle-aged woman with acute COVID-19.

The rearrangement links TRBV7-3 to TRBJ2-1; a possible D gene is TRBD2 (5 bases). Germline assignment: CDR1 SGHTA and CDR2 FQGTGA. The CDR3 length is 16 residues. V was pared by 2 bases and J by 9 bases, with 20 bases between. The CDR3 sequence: CASSLYDTPERSEQFF. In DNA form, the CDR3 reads TGTGCCAGCAGCTTATATGACACACCCGAGCGGAGTGAGCAGTTCTTC.

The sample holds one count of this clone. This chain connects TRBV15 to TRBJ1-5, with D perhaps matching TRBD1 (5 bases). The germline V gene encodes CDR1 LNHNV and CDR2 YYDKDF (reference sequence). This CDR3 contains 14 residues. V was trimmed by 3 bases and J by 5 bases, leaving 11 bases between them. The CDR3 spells CATSRDKDDQPQHF. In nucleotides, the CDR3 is TGTGCCACCAGCAGGGACAAGGATGATCAGCCCCAGCATTTT.

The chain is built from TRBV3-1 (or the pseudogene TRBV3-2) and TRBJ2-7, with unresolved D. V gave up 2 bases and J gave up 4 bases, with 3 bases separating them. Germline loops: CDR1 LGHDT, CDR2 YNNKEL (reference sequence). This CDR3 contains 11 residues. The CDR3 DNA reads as TGTGCCAGCAGCCAACAATACGAGCAGTACTTC. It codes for CASSQQYEQYF.

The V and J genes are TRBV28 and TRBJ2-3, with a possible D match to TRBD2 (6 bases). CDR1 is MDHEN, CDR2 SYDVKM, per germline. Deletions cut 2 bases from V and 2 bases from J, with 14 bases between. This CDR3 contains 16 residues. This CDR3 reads CASSLRGRDSTDTQYF. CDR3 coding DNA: TGTGCCAGCAGTTTAAGGGGCAGGGACTCCACAGATACGCAGTATTTT.

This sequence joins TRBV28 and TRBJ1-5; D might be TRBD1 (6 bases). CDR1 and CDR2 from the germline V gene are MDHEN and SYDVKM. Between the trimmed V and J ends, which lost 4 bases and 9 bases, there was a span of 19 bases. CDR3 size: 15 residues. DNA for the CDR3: TGTGCCAGCAGTTCGGTTGGGGGCCCCGAAGGGCCCCAGCATTTT. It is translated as CASSSVGGPEGPQHF.

This CDR3 is CASSPDRTPYEQYV. The DNA for the CDR3 is TGTGCCAGCAGCCCGGACAGGACCCCCTACGAGCAGTACGTC. V usage is TRBV5-5 and J usage is TRBJ2-7; 7 bases agree with TRBD1. The J segment lost 2 bases and the V segment lost 4 bases, leaving 6 bases of the junction unmatched. The CDR3 loop spans 14 amino acids. CDR1 is SGHKS, CDR2 YYEKEE, per germline (reference sequence).

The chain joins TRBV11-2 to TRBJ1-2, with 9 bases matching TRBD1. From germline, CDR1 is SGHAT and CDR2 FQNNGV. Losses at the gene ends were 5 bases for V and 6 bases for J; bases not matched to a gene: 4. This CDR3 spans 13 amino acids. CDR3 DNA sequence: TGTGCCAGCAGCGCTGGGACAGGGAATGGCTACACCTTC. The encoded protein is CASSAGTGNGYTF.

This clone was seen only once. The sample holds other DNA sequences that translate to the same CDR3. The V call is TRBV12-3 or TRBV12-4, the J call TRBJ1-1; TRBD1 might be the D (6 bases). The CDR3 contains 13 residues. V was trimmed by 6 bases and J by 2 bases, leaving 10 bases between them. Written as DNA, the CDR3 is TGTGCCAGCAGACCGACAGGCAACACTGAAGCTTTCTTT. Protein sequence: CASRPTGNTEAFF.

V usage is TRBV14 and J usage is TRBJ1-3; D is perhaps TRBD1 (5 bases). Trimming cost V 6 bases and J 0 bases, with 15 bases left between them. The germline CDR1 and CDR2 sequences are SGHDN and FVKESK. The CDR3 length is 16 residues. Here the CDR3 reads CASSQQALSSGNTIYF. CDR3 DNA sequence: TGTGCCAGCAGTCAACAGGCCTTGTCCTCTGGAAACACCATATATTTT.

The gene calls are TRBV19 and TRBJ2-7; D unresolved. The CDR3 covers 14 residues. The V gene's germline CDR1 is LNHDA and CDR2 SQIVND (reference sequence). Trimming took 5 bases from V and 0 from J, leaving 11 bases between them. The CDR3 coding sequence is TGTGCCAGTAGTGCCGATTTGAGCTCCTACGAGCAGTACGTC. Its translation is CASSADLSSYEQYV.

CDR3 sequence reads: CASSPRPDTSSGAFF. DNA of the CDR3: TGTGCCAGCAGCCCGCGTCCGGACACCAGCTCAGGAGCTTTCTTT. This chain joins TRBV11-2 and TRBJ1-1; D may be TRBD1 (5 bases). The germline V and J ends were trimmed by 5 bases and 10 bases, with 23 bases remaining between them. The CDR3 length is 15 residues. Per germline, CDR1 SGHAT and CDR2 FQNNGV.

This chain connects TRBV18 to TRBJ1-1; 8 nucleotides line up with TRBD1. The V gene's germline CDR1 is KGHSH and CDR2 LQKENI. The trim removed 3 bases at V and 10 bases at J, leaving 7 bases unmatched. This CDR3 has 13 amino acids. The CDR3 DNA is TGTGCCAGCTCACCTCAGGGGGCCGGTGGAGCTTTCTTT. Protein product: CASSPQGAGGAFF.

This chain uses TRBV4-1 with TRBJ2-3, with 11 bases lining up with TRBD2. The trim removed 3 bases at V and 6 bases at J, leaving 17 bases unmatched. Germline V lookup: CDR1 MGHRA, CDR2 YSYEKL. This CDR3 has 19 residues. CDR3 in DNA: TGCGCCAGCAGCCAGGAAGGGGATTTACTAGCGGGGGTGGGGGATACGCAGTATTTT. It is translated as CASSQEGDLLAGVGDTQYF.

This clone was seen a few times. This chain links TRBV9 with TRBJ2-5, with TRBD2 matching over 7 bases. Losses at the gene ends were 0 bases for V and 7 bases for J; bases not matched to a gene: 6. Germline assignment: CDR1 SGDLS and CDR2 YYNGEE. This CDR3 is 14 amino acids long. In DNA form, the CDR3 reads TGTGCCAGCAGCGTAGGGGAGGGAGAGGGGACCCAGTACTTC. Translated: CASSVGEGEGTQYF.

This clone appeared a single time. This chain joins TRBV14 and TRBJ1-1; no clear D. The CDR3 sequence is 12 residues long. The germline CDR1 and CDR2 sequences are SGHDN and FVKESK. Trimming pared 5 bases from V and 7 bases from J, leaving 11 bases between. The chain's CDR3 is CASSTRGSEAFF. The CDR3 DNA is TGTGCCAGCAGCACCCGGGGTAGTGAAGCTTTCTTT.

Written as DNA, the CDR3 is TGTGCCAGTAGTATGGGGACAGGCTTTGGAACTAATGAAAAACTGTTTTTT. Protein: CASSMGTGFGTNEKLFF. The chain combines TRBV19 with TRBJ1-4; 8 nucleotides line up with TRBD1. Germline V CDR1 and CDR2: LNHDA, SQIVND (reference sequence). This CDR3 comprises 17 residues. J lost 1 base, V lost 3 bases, and 7 bases had no gene match.

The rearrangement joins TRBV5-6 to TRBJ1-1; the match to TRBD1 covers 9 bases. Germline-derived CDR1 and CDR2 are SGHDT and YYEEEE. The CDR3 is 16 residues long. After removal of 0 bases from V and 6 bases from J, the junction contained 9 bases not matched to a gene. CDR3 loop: CASSLGETGGVSEAFF. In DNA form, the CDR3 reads TGTGCCAGCAGCTTGGGGGAAACAGGGGGCGTCTCTGAAGCTTTCTTT.

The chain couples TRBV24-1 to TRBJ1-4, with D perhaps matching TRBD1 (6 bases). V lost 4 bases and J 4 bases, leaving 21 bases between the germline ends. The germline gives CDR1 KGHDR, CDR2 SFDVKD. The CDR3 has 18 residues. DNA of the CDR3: TGTGCCACCAGTGACCGTCCCGGGACATCGGGGGGTAATGAAAAACTGTTTTTT. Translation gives CATSDRPGTSGGNEKLFF.

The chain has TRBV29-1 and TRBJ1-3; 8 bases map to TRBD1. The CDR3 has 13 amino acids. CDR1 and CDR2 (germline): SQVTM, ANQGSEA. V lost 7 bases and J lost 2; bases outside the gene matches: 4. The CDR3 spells CSAGRGPGNTIYF. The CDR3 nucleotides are TGCAGCGCTGGCAGGGGGCCTGGAAACACCATATATTTT.

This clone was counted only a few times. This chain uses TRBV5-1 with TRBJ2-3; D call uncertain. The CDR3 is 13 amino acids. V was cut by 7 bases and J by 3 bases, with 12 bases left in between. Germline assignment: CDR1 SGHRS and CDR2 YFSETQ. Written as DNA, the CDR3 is TGCGCCAGCGCCCTAGTATTGACAGATACGCAGTATTTT. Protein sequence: CASALVLTDTQYF.

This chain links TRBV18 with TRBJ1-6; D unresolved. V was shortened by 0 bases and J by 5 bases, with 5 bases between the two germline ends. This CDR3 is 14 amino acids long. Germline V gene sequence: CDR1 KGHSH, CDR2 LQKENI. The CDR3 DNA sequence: TGTGCCAGCTCACCACCGACAAATAATTCACCCCTCCACTTT. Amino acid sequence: CASSPPTNNSPLHF.

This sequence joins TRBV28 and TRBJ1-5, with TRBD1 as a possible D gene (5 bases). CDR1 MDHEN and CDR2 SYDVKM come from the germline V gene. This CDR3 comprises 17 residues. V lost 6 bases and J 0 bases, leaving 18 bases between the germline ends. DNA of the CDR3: TGTGCCAGCAGGGAGGGGACGGTTCTTTATAGCAATCAGCCCCAGCATTTT. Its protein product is CASREGTVLYSNQPQHF.

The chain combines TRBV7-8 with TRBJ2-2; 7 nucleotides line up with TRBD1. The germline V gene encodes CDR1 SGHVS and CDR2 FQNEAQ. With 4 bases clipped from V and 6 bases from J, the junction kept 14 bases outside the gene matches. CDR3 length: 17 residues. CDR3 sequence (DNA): TGTGCCAGCAGCTCGGTCACAGGGGTGGTCCCCCCCGGGGAGCTGTTTTTT. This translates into CASSSVTGVVPPGELFF.

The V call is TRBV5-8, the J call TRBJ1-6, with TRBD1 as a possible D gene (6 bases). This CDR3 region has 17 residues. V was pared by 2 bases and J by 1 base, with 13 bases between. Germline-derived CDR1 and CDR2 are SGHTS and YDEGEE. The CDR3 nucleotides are TGTGCCAGCAGCTTAGGGGGGGTTCGTTCCTATAATTCACCCCTCCACTTT. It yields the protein CASSLGGVRSYNSPLHF. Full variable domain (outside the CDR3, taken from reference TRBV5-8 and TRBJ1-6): EAGVTQSPTHLIKTRGQQATLRCSPISGHTSVYWYQQALGLGLQFLLWYDEGEERNRGNFPPRFSGRQFPNYSSELNVNALELEDSALYLCASSLGGVRSYNSPLHFGNGTRLTVT.